The 14 T cell receptor beta chains below were found in one sample sequenced in a study of beta chain features in type 1 diabetes (dated by TCRdb to about 2018). General conclusions and limits of the study: In all four CD4+ subsets, TCRB CDR3 length was moderately but significantly shorter in type 1 diabetes patients.

Libraries were built with the immunoSEQ multiplex PCR assay. The High Capacity cDNA Reverse Transcription Kit was used to reverse transcribe all of the isolated RNA, meaning that expressed TCRB transcripts were what got sequenced. TCRdb limited this immuneACCESS table to in-frame rearrangements with V and J called. A share of clones is missing; checked studies link under half to unresolved V genes, and the rest is unexplained. For this sample the table gives 400,000 or so clones, of which 9.6% were detected only once. The ten largest clones capture about 0.64% of the sample. These receptors' targets are unknown. The sequenced sample was central memory CD4+ T cells from blood. Receptors originate from a man aged 25 to 40 with type 1 diabetes.

V usage is TRBV29-1 and J usage is TRBJ1-1, with unresolved D. This CDR3 is built from 12 residues. Germline assignment: CDR1 SQVTM and CDR2 ANQGSEA. The ends were cut back, 1 base at V and 0 bases at J, with 3 bases in the middle. The CDR3 DNA reads as TGCAGCGTTGAAGCTTTGAACACTGAAGCTTTCTTT. Its protein product is CSVEALNTEAFF.

This clone has more than one count but fewer than ten. V gene TRBV5-4 combines with J gene TRBJ2-3; TRBD2 matches 13 bases. Germline loops: CDR1 SGHNT, CDR2 YYREEE (reference sequence). This CDR3 region has 16 residues. The trim removed 4 bases at V and 2 bases at J, leaving 4 bases unmatched. CDR3 region: CASSPGLAGVTDTQYF. CDR3 sequence (DNA): TGTGCCAGCAGCCCAGGACTAGCGGGGGTCACAGATACGCAGTATTTT.

J is TRBJ2-1 and V is TRBV15; 7 nucleotides line up with TRBD2. The V and J ends lost 9 bases and 3 bases, in that order; junction bases with no gene match: 11. The CDR3 consists of 15 residues. Germline V gene lookup returns CDR1 LNHNV and CDR2 YYDKDF (reference sequence). This CDR3 is CATKRPTSVYNEQFF. The CDR3 DNA follows: TGTGCCACTAAACGGCCAACTAGCGTCTACAATGAGCAGTTCTTC.

This clone has only a few counts. Other nucleotide sequences in the sample specify the same CDR3. Here the CDR3 reads CASSPGTANYGYTF. The CDR3 region has the DNA TGTGCCAGCAGTCCGGGGACAGCTAACTATGGCTACACCTTC. This chain uses TRBV28 with TRBJ1-2; 7 bases match TRBD1. V lost 5 bases and J lost 0; bases outside the gene matches: 3. This CDR3 has 14 amino acids. Germline CDR1 is MDHEN and CDR2 is SYDVKM.

This clone was counted at least ten times. This sample includes further DNA sequences coding for the same CDR3. The V gene is TRBV5-4, the J gene TRBJ2-1; 8 bases fit TRBD2. In germline, CDR1 is SGHNT, CDR2 YYREEE (reference sequence). The CDR3 totals 14 residues. Losses at the gene ends were 7 bases for V and 9 bases for J; bases not matched to a gene: 12. Here the CDR3 reads CASGGLSGSVEQFF. The CDR3 coding sequence is TGTGCCAGCGGGGGACTAAGCGGGAGCGTTGAGCAGTTCTTC.

As for this clone: The germline gene is not matched at one end of the junction; a read error may be the cause. The chain uses TRBV20-1 and TRBJ1-2, with D possibly matching TRBD1 (5 bases). This CDR3 has 11 residues. Germline-derived CDR1 and CDR2 are DFQATT and SNEGSKA (reference sequence). CDR3 bases: TGTAGGGGAGGGGACGGCTATGGCTACACCTTC. It encodes CRGGDGYGYTF.

J is TRBJ1-1 and V is TRBV7-2; D is unresolved. The ends were cut back, 4 bases at V and 6 bases at J, with 12 bases in the middle. The CDR3 is 13 residues long. CDR1 is SGHTA, CDR2 FQGNSA, per germline. The CDR3 DNA sequence: TGTGCCAGCAGCTCCCAGGCTGAGGCTGAAGCTTTCTTT. As protein: CASSSQAEAEAFF.

This clone was detected only a few times. The chain links TRBV30 to TRBJ2-2, with D tentatively TRBD2 (5 bases). V was cut by 0 bases and J by 0 bases, with 14 bases left in between. CDR3 size: 17 residues. Germline V gives CDR1 GTSNPN, CDR2 SVGIG (reference sequence). The CDR3 spells CAWSVVRGSANTGELFF. In DNA form, the CDR3 reads TGTGCCTGGAGTGTAGTTCGAGGGTCCGCGAACACCGGGGAGCTGTTTTTT. The variable domain in full, completed from reference TRBV30 and TRBJ2-2, reads SQTIHQWPATLVQPVGSPLSLECTVEGTSNPNLYWYRQAAGRGLQLLFYSVGIGQISSEVPQNLSASRPQDRQFILSSKKLLLSDSGFYLCAWSVVRGSANTGELFFGEGSRLTVL.

This clone was picked up many times. The genes are TRBV7-2 and TRBJ2-1; 7 positions match TRBD2. CDR1 and CDR2 (germline): SGHTA, FQGNSA. V lost 5 bases and J lost 7; bases outside the gene matches: 5. CDR3 length: 13 amino acids. This CDR3 is CASSIGTTNEQFF. The CDR3 coding sequence is TGTGCCAGCAGCATCGGGACTACAAATGAGCAGTTCTTC.

The J gene is TRBJ2-7, the V gene TRBV29-1; D is possibly TRBD1 or TRBD2 (6 bases each). Germline V lookup: CDR1 SQVTM, CDR2 ANQGSEA. V was trimmed by 5 bases and J by 0 bases, leaving 17 bases between them. This CDR3 is built from 15 residues. The CDR3 nucleotides read TGCAGCGTTCTCCTAGGGGGAGGCAGCTCCTACGAGCAGTACTTC. It translates to CSVLLGGGSSYEQYF.

This clone was seen a few times. The chain links TRBV4-2 to TRBJ1-5; no firm D call. CDR1 is LGHNA and CDR2 is YNFKEQ in the germline V gene. The V end lost 3 bases, the J end lost 0 bases, and 18 bases lay between the germline ends. The CDR3 is made up of 18 amino acids. The DNA of the CDR3 is TGTGCCAGCAGCCACGTAGCGTATATCCTCAATAGCAATCAGCCCCAGCATTTT. This codes for CASSHVAYILNSNQPQHF.

V and J are TRBV6-4 and TRBJ2-3; a weak D match, TRBD2 (6 bases). Germline assignment: CDR1 MRHNA and CDR2 SNTAGT. The CDR3 runs to 17 residues. The ends were cut back, 2 bases at V and 0 bases at J, with 15 bases in the middle. The CDR3 DNA is TGTGCCAGCAGTGACCGCACTAGCTGCCCTAGCACAGATACGCAGTATTTT. Protein sequence: CASSDRTSCPSTDTQYF.

In nucleotides, the CDR3 is TGCGCCAGCAGCTTAAGACTAGCGGGAGGTGACGAGCAGTACTTC. Its translation is CASSLRLAGGDEQYF. The chain joins TRBV5-1 to TRBJ2-7, with 13 bases that match TRBD2. Germline V gives CDR1 SGHRS, CDR2 YFSETQ. This CDR3 has 15 amino acids. Unmatched junction bases numbered 4, after V lost 2 bases and J lost 5 bases.

This clone occurred a few times. The J gene is TRBJ1-2, the V gene TRBV2; TRBD1 matches at 11 bases. The germline V gene has CDR1 SNHLY and CDR2 FYNNEI. The CDR3 has 12 residues. The V and J ends lost 6 bases and 8 bases, in that order; junction bases with no gene match: 2. This chain's CDR3 is CASRGTGGGYTF. The CDR3 region has the DNA TGTGCCAGCAGGGGGACAGGGGGAGGCTACACCTTC.